This T cell receptor beta chain comes out of a study of T cells in Graves' hyperthyroidism and ophthalmopathy. Amplification of TCR beta CDR3 regions used RNA as the template. A set of HTBI primers served as the primers for a first-round RT-PCR of the TCR CDR3. Each CDR3 protein gets one entry after TCRdb re-called the multiplex PCR reads with MiXCR. The sample lists about 340,000 distinct CDR3 sequences; 21% were seen once. Stable disease denoted Graves' hyperthyroidism without ophthalmopathy progression within 18 months. Lactation, pregnancy, other autoimmune disease or uncontrolled infection led to exclusion of patients. The CDR3 loop spans 14 amino acids. Trimming left V 7 bases short and J 1 base short, with 11 bases between. In germline, CDR1 is LNHDA, CDR2 SQIVND (reference sequence).

The V call is TRBV19, the J call TRBJ1-5, with TRBD1 as a possible D gene (6 bases). Sequencing used blood. The TCR originated in a woman aged 45-65 years with Graves' hyperthyroidism. CDR3 region: CASNRGGSNQPQHF. The CDR3, as DNA: TGTGCCAGTAATCGCGGGGGCAGCAATCAGCCCCAGCATTTT.